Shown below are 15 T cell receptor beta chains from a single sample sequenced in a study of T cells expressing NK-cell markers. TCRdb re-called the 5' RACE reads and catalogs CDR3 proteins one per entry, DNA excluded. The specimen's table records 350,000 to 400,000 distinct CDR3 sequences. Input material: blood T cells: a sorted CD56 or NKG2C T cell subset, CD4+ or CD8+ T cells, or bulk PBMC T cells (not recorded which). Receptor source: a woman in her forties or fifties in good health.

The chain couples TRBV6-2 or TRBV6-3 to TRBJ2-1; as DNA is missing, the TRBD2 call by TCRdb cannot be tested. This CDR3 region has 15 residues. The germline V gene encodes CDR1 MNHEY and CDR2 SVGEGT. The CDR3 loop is CASSYNSGRSGEQFF.

The CDR3 protein is CSEEKGDTQYF. This rearrangement joins TRBV29-1 to TRBJ2-3. The CDR3 covers 11 residues. Germline V gene data show CDR1 as SQVTM and CDR2 as ANQGSEA.

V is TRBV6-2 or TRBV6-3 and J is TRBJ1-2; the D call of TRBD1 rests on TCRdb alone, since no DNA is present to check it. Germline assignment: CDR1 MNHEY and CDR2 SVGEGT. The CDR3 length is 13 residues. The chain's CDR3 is CASSDRGGYGYTF.

Here the CDR3 reads CASSLGDRGSYNEQFF. The rearrangement joins TRBV5-1 to TRBJ2-1; checking the TCRdb D call of TRBD1 is not possible without DNA. The CDR3 loop spans 16 amino acids. Per germline, CDR1 SGHRS and CDR2 YFSETQ.

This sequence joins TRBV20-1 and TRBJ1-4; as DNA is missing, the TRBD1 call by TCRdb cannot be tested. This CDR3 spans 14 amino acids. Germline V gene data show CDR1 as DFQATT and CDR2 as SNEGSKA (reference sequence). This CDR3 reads CSAPQGLVNEKLFF.

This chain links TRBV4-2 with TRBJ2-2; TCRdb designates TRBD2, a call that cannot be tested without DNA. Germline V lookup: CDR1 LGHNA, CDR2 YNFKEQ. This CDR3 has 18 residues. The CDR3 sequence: CASSQVGWGLAVTGELFF.

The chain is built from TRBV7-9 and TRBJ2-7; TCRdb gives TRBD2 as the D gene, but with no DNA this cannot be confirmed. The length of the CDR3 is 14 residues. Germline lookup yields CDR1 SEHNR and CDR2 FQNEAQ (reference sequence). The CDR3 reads CASSTEAAGHEQYF.

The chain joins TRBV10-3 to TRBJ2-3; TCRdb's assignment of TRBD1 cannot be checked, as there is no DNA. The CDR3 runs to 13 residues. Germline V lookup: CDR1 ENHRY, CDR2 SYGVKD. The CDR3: CANRRQGGDTQYF.

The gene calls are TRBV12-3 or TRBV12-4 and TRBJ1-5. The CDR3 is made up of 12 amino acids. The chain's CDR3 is CASTLQRQPQHF.

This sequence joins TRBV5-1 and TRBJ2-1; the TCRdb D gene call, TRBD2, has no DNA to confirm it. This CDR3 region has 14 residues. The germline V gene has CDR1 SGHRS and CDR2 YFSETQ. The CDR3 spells CASMGLAGSDEQFF.

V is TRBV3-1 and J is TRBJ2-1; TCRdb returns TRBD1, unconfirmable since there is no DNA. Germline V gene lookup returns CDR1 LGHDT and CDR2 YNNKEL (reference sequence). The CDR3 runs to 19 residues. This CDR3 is CASSHWTGGLRRDYNEQFF.

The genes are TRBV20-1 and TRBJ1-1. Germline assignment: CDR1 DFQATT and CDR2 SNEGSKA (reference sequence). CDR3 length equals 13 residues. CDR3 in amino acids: CSAPGRGILSAFF.

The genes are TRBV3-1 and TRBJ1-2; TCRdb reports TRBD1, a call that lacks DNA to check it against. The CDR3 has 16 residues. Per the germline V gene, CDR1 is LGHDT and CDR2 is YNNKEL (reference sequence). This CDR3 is CASSQDSGRVWYGYTF.

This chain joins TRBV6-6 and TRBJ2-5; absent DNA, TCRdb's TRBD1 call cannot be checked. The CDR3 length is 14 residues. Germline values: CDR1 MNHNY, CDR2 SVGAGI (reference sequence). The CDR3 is CASSGDRGRETQYF.

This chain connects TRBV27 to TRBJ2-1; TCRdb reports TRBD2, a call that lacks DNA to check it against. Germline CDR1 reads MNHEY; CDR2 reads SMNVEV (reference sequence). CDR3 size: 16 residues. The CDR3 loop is CASSSLPGLTYNEQFF.